The 17 T cell receptor beta chains below were found in one sample sequenced in a study of memory CD4+ T cells and cytomegalovirus serostatus. The sort gate was single viable CD3+CD4+CD8-CD45RO+ cells for memory CD4+ T cells. Sequencing used immunoSEQ multiplex PCR; TCRdb keeps in-frame clones, though not all of them. The table shows 35,000 to 50,000 clones, with around 72% occurring only once. The sample consisted of memory CD4+ T cells from blood. These receptors were collected from an adult in good health and CMV-seronegative.

The chain uses TRBV5-1 and TRBJ1-5; the D is unclear. The CDR3 spans 14 residues. Between the trimmed V and J ends, which lost 0 bases and 3 bases, there was a span of 7 bases. Germline V gene data show CDR1 as SGHRS and CDR2 as YFSETQ. Here the CDR3 reads CASSLDGVNQPQHF. In DNA, the CDR3 is TGCGCCAGCAGCTTGGACGGAGTCAATCAGCCCCAGCATTTT. Full variable domain (outside the CDR3, taken from reference TRBV5-1 and TRBJ1-5): KAGVTQTPRYLIKTRGQQVTLSCSPISGHRSVSWYQQTPGQGLQFLFEYFSETQRNKGNFPGRFSGRQFSNSRSEMNVSTLELGDSALYLCASSLDGVNQPQHFGDGTRLSIL.

The rearrangement uses TRBV7-9 and TRBJ1-5; D ambiguous. This CDR3 is built from 14 residues. The germline CDR1 and CDR2 sequences are SEHNR and FQNEAQ (reference sequence). Trimming stripped 1 base from V and 9 bases from J, with 13 bases between. This CDR3 is CASSLGVREGPQHF. The CDR3 DNA reads TGTGCCAGCAGCTTAGGGGTTCGCGAGGGGCCCCAGCATTTT. The entire variable domain, with the rest obtained from reference TRBV7-9 and TRBJ1-5, is as follows: DTGVSQNPRHKITKRGQNVTFRCDPISEHNRLYWYRQTLGQGPEFLTYFQNEAQLEKSRLLSDRFSAERPKGSFSTLEIQRTEQGDSAMYLCASSLGVREGPQHFGDGTRLSIL.

The chain joins TRBV5-1 to TRBJ2-1, with D perhaps TRBD2 (5 bases). There are 15 residues in the CDR3. Germline V gene data show CDR1 as SGHRS and CDR2 as YFSETQ. V lost 0 bases, J lost 5 bases, and 12 bases lay in between. This CDR3 is CASSLAGVKDNEQFF. In DNA form, the CDR3 reads TGCGCCAGCAGCTTGGCCGGGGTGAAGGACAATGAGCAGTTCTTC.

V is TRBV5-4 and J is TRBJ1-2; a weak D match, TRBD1 (5 bases). The V end lost 3 bases, the J end lost 0 bases, and 15 bases lay between the germline ends. Germline lookup yields CDR1 SGHNT and CDR2 YYREEE (reference sequence). The CDR3 is made up of 16 amino acids. The CDR3 sequence is CASSSPVGRANYGYTF. CDR3 DNA sequence: TGTGCCAGCAGCTCCCCGGTAGGCAGGGCTAACTATGGCTACACCTTC.

The chain couples TRBV6-5 to TRBJ1-1, with 7 bases fitting TRBD1. The ends lost 6 bases at V and 1 base at J; junction bases unmatched: 5. Germline V gene data show CDR1 as MNHEY and CDR2 as SVGAGI. The CDR3 spans 14 residues. The CDR3 sequence is CASRSGQTNTEAFF. The CDR3 coding sequence is TGTGCCAGCAGGTCGGGACAGACGAACACTGAAGCTTTCTTT.

The V and J genes are TRBV4-1 and TRBJ2-6; no clear D. This CDR3 is 17 amino acids long. Germline CDR1 MGHRA, CDR2 YSYEKL. The V end lost 0 bases, the J end lost 0 bases, and 9 bases lay between the germline ends. The CDR3 loop is CASSQDPVSSGANVLTF. The CDR3 DNA reads as TGCGCCAGCAGCCAAGATCCTGTAAGCTCTGGGGCCAACGTCCTGACTTTC.

V gene TRBV4-1 combines with J gene TRBJ2-2, with D unclear. In germline, CDR1 is MGHRA, CDR2 YSYEKL. The CDR3 has 14 amino acids. V gave up 5 bases and J gave up 10 bases, with 17 bases separating them. The DNA of the CDR3 is TGCGCCAGCAGCGTATTAGAGACCCATCAGGAGCTGTTTTTT. This gives the protein CASSVLETHQELFF.

V and J are TRBV6-6 and TRBJ1-3; 9 positions agree with TRBD1. The ends lost 2 bases at V and 7 bases at J; junction bases unmatched: 6. The CDR3 has 15 amino acids. The germline CDR1 and CDR2 sequences are MNHNY and SVGAGI (reference sequence). In DNA form, the CDR3 reads TGTGCCAGCAGTTACCAAGGACAGGGGCGTAACACCATATATTTT. This translates into CASSYQGQGRNTIYF.

The V and J genes are TRBV15 and TRBJ1-5; 11 nucleotides match TRBD1. CDR1 LNHNV and CDR2 YYDKDF come from the germline V gene (reference sequence). V dropped 3 bases and J dropped 6; count of bases not matched to a gene: 1. The CDR3 extends over 14 amino acids. CDR3 region: CATSRDRGRQPQHF. The CDR3 DNA follows: TGTGCCACCAGCAGGGACAGGGGGCGTCAGCCCCAGCATTTT.

This rearrangement joins TRBV10-3 to TRBJ1-4; the match to TRBD1 covers 7 bases. The CDR3 is 16 residues long. The ends lost 0 bases at V and 5 bases at J; junction bases unmatched: 6. Germline V gene sequence: CDR1 ENHRY, CDR2 SYGVKD. CDR3 region: CAISESATGLNEKLFF. CDR3 nucleotides: TGTGCCATCAGTGAGTCGGCGACAGGGTTAAATGAAAAACTGTTTTTT.

The gene calls are TRBV7-9 and TRBJ1-6, with D possibly matching TRBD1 (5 bases). V lost 6 bases to trimming and J lost 8 bases, with 11 bases between them. Per germline, CDR1 SEHNR and CDR2 FQNEAQ (reference sequence). The CDR3 runs 13 residues. The CDR3 sequence: CASRGTMDSPLHF. The CDR3 DNA reads as TGTGCCAGCAGGGGGACGATGGATTCACCCCTCCACTTT.

A few counts support this clone. The rearrangement uses TRBV6-5 and TRBJ1-2, with D possibly being TRBD1 (5 bases). The CDR3 spans 14 residues. CDR1 is MNHEY, CDR2 SVGAGI, per germline. V lost 8 bases and J 2 bases, leaving 15 bases between the germline ends. CDR3: CASGNSGLNYGYTF. The CDR3 DNA sequence: TGTGCCAGCGGAAACTCAGGGCTCAACTATGGCTACACCTTC.

The rearrangement links TRBV11-2 to TRBJ2-2; TRBD1 aligns across 8 bases. The germline CDR1 and CDR2 sequences are SGHAT and FQNNGV. Trimming cost V 3 bases and J 3 bases; bases outside gene matches: 9. CDR3 length: 17 residues. The CDR3 DNA is TGTGCCAGCAGCTTTATTACAGGGGGTGTTGACACCGGGGAGCTGTTTTTT. Protein sequence: CASSFITGGVDTGELFF.

This rearrangement joins TRBV11-2 to TRBJ2-1, with 8 bases identical to TRBD2. Germline CDR1 is SGHAT and CDR2 is FQNNGV. This CDR3 region has 15 residues. Trimming at V came to 1 base and at J to 7 bases, leaving 6 bases not matched to a gene. The CDR3 coding sequence is TGTGCCAGCAGCTTAGCCGGGGGGGCCAATAATGAGCAGTTCTTC. It is translated as CASSLAGGANNEQFF.

The V call is TRBV7-2, the J call TRBJ2-7, with 15 bases lining up with TRBD2. Germline lookup yields CDR1 SGHTA and CDR2 FQGNSA. V shed 5 bases, J shed 9 bases, and the junction held 8 bases outside the gene matches. The length of the CDR3 is 15 residues. CDR3 coding DNA: TGTGCCAGCAGCCATTGGACTAGCGGGGGGGCGGGGCAGTACTTC. It encodes CASSHWTSGGAGQYF.

The chain recombines TRBV10-2 with TRBJ2-3; weak D call: TRBD2 (6 bases). Germline lookup yields CDR1 WSHSY and CDR2 SAAADI. Trimming removed 3 bases from V and 0 bases from J, with 10 bases in between. The CDR3 length is 15 residues. DNA of the CDR3: TGCGCCAGCAGTGACGAGACTAGAAGCACAGATACGCAGTATTTT. It specifies CASSDETRSTDTQYF.

The CDR3 DNA sequence: TGTGCCAGCAGCTTAGGGGGGCACCAGAGGCCCCAGCATTTT. Translating gives CASSLGGHQRPQHF. The chain links TRBV5-6 to TRBJ1-5; the D gene is possibly TRBD1 (6 bases). Trimming removed 2 bases from V and 9 bases from J, with 15 bases in between. Germline V gene lookup returns CDR1 SGHDT and CDR2 YYEEEE. CDR3 length equals 14 residues.